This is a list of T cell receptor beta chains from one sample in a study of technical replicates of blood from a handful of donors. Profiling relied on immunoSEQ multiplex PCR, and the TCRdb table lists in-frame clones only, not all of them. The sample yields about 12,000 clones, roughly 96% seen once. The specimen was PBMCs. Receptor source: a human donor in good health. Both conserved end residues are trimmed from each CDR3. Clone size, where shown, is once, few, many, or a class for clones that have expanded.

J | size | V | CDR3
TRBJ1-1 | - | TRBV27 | ASRLRARDRNTEAF
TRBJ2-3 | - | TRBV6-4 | ASSGGLPDTQY
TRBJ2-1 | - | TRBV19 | ASSQGLPEQF
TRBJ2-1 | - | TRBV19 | ASSIAGSYNEQF
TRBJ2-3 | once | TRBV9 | ASSVVASHTDTQY
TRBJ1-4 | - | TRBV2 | ASSEYRGEKLF
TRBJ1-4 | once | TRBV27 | ASKKQGSYEKLF
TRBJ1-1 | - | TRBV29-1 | SAEKPEAF
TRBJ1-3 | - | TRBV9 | ASSPPSVGTTGNTIY
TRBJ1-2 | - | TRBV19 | ASSTSRTGDYGYT
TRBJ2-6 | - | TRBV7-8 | ASSAITSGANVLT
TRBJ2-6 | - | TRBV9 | ASSDPRGGLSGANVLT
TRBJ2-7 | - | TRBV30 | AWTRDRPYEQY
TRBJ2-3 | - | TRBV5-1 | ASSLARSRDWGTDTQY
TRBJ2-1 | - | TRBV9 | ASRGAGAEYNEQF
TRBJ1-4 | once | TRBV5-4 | ASSLRPGGQGTNEKLF
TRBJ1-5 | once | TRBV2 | ASSERDRNSNQPQH
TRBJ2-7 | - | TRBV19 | ASSRETGAYEQY
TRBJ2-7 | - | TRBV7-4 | ASSSTGTESIYEQY
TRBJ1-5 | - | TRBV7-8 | ASSFFGGDQPQH
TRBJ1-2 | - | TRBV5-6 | ASSSGQGVDGYT
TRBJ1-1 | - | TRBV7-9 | ASSLSQENTEAF
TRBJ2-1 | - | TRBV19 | ASSIRRLAGFDEQF
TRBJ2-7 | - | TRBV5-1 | ASSWTNSGVAGGSYEQY
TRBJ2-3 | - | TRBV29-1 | SANVGLPRNTQY
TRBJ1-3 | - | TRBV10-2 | ASSEAGLSGNTIY
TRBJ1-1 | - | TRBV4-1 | ASSQGLEAF
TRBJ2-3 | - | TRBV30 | ASREAGLDTQY
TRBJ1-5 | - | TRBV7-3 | ASSLTGGGNQPQH
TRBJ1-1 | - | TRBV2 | ASGTIQGAYTEAF
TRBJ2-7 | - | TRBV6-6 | ASSSRGSGYYEQY
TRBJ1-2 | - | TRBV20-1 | SARSDGYT
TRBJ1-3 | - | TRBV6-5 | ASRPVSGNTIY
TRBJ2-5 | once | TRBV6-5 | ASRSDRGVETQY
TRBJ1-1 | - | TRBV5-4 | ASSKPTGTANTEAF
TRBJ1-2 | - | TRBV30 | AWSVEGQGGYT
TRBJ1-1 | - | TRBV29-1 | SVTQGSNTEAF